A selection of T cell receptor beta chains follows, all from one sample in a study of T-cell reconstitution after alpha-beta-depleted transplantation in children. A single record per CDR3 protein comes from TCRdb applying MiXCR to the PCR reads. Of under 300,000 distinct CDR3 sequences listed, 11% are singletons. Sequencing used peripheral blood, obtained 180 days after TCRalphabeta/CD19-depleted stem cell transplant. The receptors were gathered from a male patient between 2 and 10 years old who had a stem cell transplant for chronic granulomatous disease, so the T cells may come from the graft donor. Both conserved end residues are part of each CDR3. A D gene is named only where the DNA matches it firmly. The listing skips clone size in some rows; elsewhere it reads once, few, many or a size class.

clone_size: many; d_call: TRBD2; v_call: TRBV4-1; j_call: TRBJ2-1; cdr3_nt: TGCGCCAGCAGCCAAGGGACTAGCGGGAGGGCGTACAATGAGCAGTTCTTC; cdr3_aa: CASSQGTSGRAYNEQFF
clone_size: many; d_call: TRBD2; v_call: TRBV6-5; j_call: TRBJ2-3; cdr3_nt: TGTGCCAGCATTAACCGGCCAGCGGGGGGAGATACGCAGTATTTT; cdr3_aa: CASINRPAGGDTQYF
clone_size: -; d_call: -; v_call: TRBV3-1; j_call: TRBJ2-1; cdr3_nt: TGTGCCAGCAGCCAATTGGGACGTACCAATGAGCAGTTCTTC; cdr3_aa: CASSQLGRTNEQFF
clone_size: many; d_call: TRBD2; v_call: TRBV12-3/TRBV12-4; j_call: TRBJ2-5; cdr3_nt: TGTGCCAGCACCCTTACCCCTTTCGCTAGCGGCCAAGAGACCCAGTACTTC; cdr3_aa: CASTLTPFASGQETQYF
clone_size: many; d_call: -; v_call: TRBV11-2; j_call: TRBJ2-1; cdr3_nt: TGTGCCAGCAGCCAAATGGGGGGGGCTAGTGAGCAGTTCTTC; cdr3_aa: CASSQMGGASEQFF
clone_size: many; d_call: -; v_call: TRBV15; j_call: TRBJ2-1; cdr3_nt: TGTGCCACCAGCAGAGATGAGGGGTCAAATGAGCAGTTCTTC; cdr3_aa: CATSRDEGSNEQFF
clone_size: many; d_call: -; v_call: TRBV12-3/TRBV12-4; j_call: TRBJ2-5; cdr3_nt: TGTGCCAGCAGTGCTCTGGACGGCGAGACCCAGTACTTC; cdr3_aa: CASSALDGETQYF
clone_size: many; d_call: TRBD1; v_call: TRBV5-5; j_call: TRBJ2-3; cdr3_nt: TGTGCCAGCAGCTTGGAACAGGGGATTAGCACAGATACGCAGTATTTT; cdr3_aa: CASSLEQGISTDTQYF
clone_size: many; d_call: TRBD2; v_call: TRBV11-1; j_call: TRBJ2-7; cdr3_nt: TGTGCCAGCAGCGGACTAGGACTAGCGGGAACCTACGAGCAGTACTTC; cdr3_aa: CASSGLGLAGTYEQYF
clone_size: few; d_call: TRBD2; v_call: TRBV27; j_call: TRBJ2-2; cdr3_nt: TGTGCCAGCAGAATGACTAGCGGGGGGAACACCGGGGAGCTGTTTTTT; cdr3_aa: CASRMTSGGNTGELFF
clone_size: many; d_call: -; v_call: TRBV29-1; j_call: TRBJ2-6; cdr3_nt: TGCAGCGCGACGACCTCTGGGGCCAACGTCCTGACTTTC; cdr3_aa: CSATTSGANVLTF
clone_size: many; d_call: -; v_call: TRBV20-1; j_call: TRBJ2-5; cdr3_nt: TGCAGTGCTAGTTTCCGGTCGGGAGCTAAAGAGACCCAGTACTTC; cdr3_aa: CSASFRSGAKETQYF
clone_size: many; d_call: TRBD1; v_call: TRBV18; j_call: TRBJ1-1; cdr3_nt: TGTGCCAGCTCACCACAGACAGGGATGAACACTGAAGCTTTCTTT; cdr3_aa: CASSPQTGMNTEAFF
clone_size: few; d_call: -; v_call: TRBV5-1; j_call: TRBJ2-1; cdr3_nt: TGCGCCAGCAGCCTCCGGGAGTCTGAGCAGTTCTTC; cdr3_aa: CASSLRESEQFF
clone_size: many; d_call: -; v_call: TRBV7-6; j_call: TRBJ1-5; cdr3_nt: TGTGCCAGCGGATGCCAGCCCCAGCATTTT; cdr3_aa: CASGCQPQHF
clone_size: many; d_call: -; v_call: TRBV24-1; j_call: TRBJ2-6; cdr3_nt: TGTGCCACCAGTGATTTGGTGGGGTCTGGGGCCAACGTCCTGACTTTC; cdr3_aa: CATSDLVGSGANVLTF
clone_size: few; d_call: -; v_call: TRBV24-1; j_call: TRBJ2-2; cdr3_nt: TGTGCCACCCAGCGAGACGGGGCAGTAGATACCGGGGAGCTGTTTTTT; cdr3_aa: CATQRDGAVDTGELFF
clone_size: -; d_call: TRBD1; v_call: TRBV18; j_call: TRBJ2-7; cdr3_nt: TGTGCCAGCTCCCCACAGGTCGGGACAGGGAGCTACGAGCAGTACTTC; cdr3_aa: CASSPQVGTGSYEQYF
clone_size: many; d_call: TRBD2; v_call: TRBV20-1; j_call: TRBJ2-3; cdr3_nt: TGCAGTGCTAGAGAACAGAATAGCGGGAGTACGCAGTATTTT; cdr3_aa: CSAREQNSGSTQYF
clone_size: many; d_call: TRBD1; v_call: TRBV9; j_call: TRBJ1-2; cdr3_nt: TGTGCCAGCAGCCATGACAGGGTGGGAGGCTACACCTTC; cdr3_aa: CASSHDRVGGYTF
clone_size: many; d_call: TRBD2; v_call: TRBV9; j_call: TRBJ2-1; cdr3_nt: TGTGCCAGCACGGGTAGCGGGGCACCTTTCAGTTCCTACAATGAGCAGTTCTTC; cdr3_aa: CASTGSGAPFSSYNEQFF
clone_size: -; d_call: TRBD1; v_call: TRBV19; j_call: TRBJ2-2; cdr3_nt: TGTGCCAGTAGTATTCGGTCGGTTGGGACAGCGAACACCGGGGAGCTGTTTTTT; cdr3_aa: CASSIRSVGTANTGELFF
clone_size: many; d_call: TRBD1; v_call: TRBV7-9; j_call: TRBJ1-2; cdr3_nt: TGTGCCAGCAGCAAATCCGGGACAGGGCAGAGCTATGGCTACACCTTC; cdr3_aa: CASSKSGTGQSYGYTF
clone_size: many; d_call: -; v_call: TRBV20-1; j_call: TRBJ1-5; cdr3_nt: TGCAGTGCTAGAGATCCTATTCCGGGCTCCCCCCAGCATTTT; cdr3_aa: CSARDPIPGSPQHF
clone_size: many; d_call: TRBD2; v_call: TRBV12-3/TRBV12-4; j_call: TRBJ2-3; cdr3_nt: TGTGCCACCAGGACTAGCGGGGGGTCAGATACGCAGTATTTT; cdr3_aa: CATRTSGGSDTQYF
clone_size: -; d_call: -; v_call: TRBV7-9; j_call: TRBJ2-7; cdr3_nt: TGTGCCAGCAGGATCTTCCACGCCTACGAGCAGTACTTC; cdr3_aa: CASRIFHAYEQYF
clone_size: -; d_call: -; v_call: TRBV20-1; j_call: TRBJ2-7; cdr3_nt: TGCTGTGCTAGTAGGTCCTACGAGCAGTACTTC; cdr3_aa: CCASRSYEQYF
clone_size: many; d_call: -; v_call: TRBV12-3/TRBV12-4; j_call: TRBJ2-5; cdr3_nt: TGTGCCAGCGGCGAGAGAAGAGAGACCCAGTACTTC; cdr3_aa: CASGERRETQYF
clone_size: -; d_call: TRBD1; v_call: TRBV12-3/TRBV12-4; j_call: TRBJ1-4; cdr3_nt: TGTGCCAGCAGCCCCCGGGACAGGCCCGGGAAACTGTTTTTT; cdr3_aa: CASSPRDRPGKLFF
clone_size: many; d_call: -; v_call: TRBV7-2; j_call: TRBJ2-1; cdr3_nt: TGTGCCAGCAGCTTAGGTCCTAGGGCTTACAATGAGCAGTTCTTC; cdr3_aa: CASSLGPRAYNEQFF
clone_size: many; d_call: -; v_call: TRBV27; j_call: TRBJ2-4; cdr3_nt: TGTGCCAGCAGTTTAACCATTGAAGGGGGAGCCAAAAACATTCAGTACTTC; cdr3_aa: CASSLTIEGGAKNIQYF
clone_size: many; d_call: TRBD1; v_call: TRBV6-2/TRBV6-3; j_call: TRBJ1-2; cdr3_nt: TGTGCCAGCAGTTACCACGGACAGGGGAGAGGTAATGGCTACACCTTC; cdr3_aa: CASSYHGQGRGNGYTF
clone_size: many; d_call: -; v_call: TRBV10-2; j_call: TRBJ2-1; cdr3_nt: TGCGCCAGCAAGGAGACTCCCTCCTACAATGAGCAGTTCTTC; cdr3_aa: CASKETPSYNEQFF
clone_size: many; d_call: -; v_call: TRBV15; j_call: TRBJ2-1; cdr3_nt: TGTGCCACCAGAGGGGACTACAATGAGCAGTTCTTC; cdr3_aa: CATRGDYNEQFF
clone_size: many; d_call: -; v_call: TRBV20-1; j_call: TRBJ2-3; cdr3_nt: TGCAGTGCTAGAGTTGTTACTAGCACAGATACGCAGTATTTT; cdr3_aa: CSARVVTSTDTQYF
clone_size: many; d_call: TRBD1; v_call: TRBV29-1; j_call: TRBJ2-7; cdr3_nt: TGCAGCGTTGAAGATAGGACAGGACCTTACGAGCAGTACTTC; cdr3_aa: CSVEDRTGPYEQYF
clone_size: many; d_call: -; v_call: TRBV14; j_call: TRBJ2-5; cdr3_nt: TGTGCCAGCAGCCAAGATAAGTCTCGACAATGGGAAGAGACCCAGTACTTC; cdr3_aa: CASSQDKSRQWEETQYF
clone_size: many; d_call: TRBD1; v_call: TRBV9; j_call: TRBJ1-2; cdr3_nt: TGTGCCAGCAGCGAGGACAGGGCTGGCGGCTACACCTTC; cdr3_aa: CASSEDRAGGYTF
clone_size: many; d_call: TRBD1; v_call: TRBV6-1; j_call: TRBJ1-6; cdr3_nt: TGTGCCAGCAGACCTCGGGACAGGGACAATTCACCCCTCCACTTT; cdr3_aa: CASRPRDRDNSPLHF
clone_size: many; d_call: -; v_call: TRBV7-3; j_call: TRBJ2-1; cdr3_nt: TGTGCCAGCAGCGCCAGGGGTGGGCAGGGCAATGAGCAGTTCTTC; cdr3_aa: CASSARGGQGNEQFF
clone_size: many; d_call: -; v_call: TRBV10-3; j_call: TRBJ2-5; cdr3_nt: TGTGCCATCAACGGGGGGCCGGGAGAGACCCAGTACTTC; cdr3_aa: CAINGGPGETQYF
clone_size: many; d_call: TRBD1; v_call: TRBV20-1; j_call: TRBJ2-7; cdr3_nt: TGCAGTGCTCACGACAGGGTGGGAGAGCAGTACTTC; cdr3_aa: CSAHDRVGEQYF
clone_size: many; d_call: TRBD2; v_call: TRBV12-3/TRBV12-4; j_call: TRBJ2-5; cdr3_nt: TGTGCCAGCAGCATGGGACTAGCGGGAGTAGAGACCCAGTACTTC; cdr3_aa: CASSMGLAGVETQYF
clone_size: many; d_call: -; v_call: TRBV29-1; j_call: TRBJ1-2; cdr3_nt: TGCAGCGTTGAACTCGGGGAGTATGGCTACACCTTC; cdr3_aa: CSVELGEYGYTF
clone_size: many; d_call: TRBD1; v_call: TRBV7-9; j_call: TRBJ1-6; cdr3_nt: TGTGCCAGCAGCAACCTTAGGACAGGGCAACCGTCTTCACCCCTCCACTTT; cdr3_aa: CASSNLRTGQPSSPLHF
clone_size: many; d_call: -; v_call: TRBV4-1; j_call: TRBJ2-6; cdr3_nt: TGCGCCAGCAGCCAAGGCAAGGCTGGGGCCAACGTCCTGACTTTC; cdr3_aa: CASSQGKAGANVLTF
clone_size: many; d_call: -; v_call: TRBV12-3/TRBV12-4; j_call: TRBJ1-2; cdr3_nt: TGTGCCAGCAGTTTAGCGTTTCCAGGGACTCGAGGCTACACCTTC; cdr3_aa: CASSLAFPGTRGYTF
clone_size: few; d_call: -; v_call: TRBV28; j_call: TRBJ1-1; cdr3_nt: TGTGCCAGCAGTTTAGGGGGGGCTGGGAACACTGAAGCTTTCTTT; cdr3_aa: CASSLGGAGNTEAFF
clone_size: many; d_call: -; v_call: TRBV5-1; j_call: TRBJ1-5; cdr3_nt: TGCGCCAGCAGCCTCGGGACAATGAATCAGCCCCAGCATTTT; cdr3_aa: CASSLGTMNQPQHF
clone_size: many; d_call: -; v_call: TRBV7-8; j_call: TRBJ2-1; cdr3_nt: TGTGCCAGCAGCCTTCGCTCCAGGGTAGTCTACAATGAGCAGTTCTTC; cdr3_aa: CASSLRSRVVYNEQFF
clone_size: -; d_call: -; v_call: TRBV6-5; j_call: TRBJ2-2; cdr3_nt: TGTGCCAGCAGTTACTCGAACGGGATCGGCACCGGGGAGCTGTTTTTT; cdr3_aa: CASSYSNGIGTGELFF
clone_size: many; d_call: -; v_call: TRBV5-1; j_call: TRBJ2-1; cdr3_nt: TGCGCCAGCAGCTTGGGGACGGGGGCGGCTAATGAGCAGTTCTTC; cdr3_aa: CASSLGTGAANEQFF
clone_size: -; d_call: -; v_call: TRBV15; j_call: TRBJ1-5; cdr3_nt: TGTGCCACCAGCAGAGCTTTTGATCAGCCCCAGCATTTT; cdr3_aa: CATSRAFDQPQHF
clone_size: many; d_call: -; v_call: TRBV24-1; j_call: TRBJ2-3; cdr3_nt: TGTGCCACCAGTGACTCCGCTACCTCCACAGATACGCAGTATTTT; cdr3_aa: CATSDSATSTDTQYF
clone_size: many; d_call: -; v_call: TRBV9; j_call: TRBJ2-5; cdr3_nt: TGTGCCAGCAGCCCAACTCCAGACTCGCACGAGACCCAGTACTTC; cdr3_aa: CASSPTPDSHETQYF
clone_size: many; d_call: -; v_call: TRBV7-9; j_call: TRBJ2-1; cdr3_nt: TGTGCCAGCAGCCCGTATGGGAATGAGCAGTTCTTC; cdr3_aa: CASSPYGNEQFF